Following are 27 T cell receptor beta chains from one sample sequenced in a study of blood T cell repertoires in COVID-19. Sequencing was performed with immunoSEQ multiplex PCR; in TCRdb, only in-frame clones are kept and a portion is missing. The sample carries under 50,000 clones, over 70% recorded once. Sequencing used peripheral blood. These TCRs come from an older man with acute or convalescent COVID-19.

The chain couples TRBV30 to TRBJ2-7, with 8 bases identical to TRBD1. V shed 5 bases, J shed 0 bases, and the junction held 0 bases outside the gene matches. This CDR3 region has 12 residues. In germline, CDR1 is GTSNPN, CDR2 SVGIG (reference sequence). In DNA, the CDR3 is TGTGCCTGGGGACAGGGCTCCTACGAGCAGTACTTC. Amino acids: CAWGQGSYEQYF.

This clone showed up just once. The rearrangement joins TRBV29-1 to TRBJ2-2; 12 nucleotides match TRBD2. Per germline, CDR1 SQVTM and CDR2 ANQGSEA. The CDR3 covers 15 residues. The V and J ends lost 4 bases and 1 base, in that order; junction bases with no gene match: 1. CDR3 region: CSVVGLAGNTGELFF. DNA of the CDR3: TGCAGCGTTGTGGGACTAGCGGGGAACACCGGGGAGCTGTTTTTT.

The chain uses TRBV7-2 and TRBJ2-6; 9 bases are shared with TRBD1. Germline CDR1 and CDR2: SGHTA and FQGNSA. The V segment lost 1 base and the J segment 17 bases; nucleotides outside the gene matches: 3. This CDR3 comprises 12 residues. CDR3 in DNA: TGTGCCAGCAGCTTAGAATGGACAGGGGTGACTTTC. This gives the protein CASSLEWTGVTF. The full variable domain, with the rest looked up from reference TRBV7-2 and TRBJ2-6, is GAGVSQSPSNKVTEKGKDVELRCDPISGHTALYWYRQSLGQGLEFLIYFQGNSAPDKSGLPSDRFSAERTGGSVSTLTIQRTQQEDSAVYLCASSLEWTGVTFGAGSRLTVL.

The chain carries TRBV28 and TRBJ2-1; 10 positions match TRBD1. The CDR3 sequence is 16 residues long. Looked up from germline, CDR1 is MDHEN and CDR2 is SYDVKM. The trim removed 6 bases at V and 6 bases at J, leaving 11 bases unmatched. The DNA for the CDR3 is TGTGCCAGCAGCCTTCCCGGGACAGGGGTCAGCAATGAGCAGTTCTTC. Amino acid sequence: CASSLPGTGVSNEQFF. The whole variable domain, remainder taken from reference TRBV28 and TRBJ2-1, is DVKVTQSSRYLVKRTGEKVFLECVQDMDHENMFWYRQDPGLGLRLIYFSYDVKMKEKGDIPEGYSVSREKKERFSLILESASTNQTSMYLCASSLPGTGVSNEQFFGPGTRLTVL.

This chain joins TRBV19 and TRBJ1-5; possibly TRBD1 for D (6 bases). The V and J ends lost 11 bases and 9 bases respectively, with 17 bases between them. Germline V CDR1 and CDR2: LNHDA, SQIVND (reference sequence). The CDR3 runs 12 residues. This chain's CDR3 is CASRGGSPPQHF. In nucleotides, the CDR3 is TGTGCCTCCAGAGGGGGTTCGCCGCCCCAGCATTTT.

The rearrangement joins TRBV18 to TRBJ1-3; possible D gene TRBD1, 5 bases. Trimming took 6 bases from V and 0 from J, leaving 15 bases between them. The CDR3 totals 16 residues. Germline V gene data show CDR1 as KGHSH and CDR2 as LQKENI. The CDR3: CASSLSTESSGNTIYF. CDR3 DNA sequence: TGTGCCAGCTCCCTATCGACAGAAAGCTCTGGAAACACCATATATTTT.

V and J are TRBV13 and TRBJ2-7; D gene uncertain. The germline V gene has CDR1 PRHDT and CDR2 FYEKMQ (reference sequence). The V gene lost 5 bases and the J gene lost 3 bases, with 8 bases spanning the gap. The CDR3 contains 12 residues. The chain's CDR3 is CASSRVGYEQYF. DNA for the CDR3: TGTGCCAGCAGCCGGGTTGGCTACGAGCAGTACTTC.

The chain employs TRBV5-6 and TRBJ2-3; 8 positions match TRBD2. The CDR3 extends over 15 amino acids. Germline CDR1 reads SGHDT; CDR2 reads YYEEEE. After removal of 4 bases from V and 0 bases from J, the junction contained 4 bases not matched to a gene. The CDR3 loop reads CASSPGGSSTDTQYF. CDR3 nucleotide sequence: TGTGCCAGCAGCCCGGGAGGGTCGAGCACAGATACGCAGTATTTT.

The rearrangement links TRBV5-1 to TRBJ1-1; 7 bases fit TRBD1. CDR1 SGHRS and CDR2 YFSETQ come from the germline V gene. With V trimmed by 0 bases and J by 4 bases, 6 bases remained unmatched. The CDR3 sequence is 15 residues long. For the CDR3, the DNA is TGCGCCAGCAGCTTGGCCGGGTACAGGGGCACTGAAGCTTTCTTT. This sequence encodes CASSLAGYRGTEAFF.

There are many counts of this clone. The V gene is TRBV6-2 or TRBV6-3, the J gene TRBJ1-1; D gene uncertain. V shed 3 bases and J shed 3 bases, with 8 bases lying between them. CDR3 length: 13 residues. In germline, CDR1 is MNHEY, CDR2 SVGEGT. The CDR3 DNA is TGTGCCAGCAGTTATTGGAGTGACACTGAAGCTTTCTTT. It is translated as CASSYWSDTEAFF.

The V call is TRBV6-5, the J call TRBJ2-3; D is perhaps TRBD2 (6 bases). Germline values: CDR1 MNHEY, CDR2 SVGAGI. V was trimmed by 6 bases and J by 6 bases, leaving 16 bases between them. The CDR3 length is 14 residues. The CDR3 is CASRLLGLADTQYF. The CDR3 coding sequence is TGTGCCAGCAGACTCCTAGGGCTAGCGGATACGCAGTATTTT.

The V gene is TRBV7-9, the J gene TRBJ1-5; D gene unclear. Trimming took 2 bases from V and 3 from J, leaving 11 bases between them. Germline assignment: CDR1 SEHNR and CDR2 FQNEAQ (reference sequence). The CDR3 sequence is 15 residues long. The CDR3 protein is CASSLSASNNQPQHF. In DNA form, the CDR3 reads TGTGCCAGCAGCTTAAGCGCGAGTAACAATCAGCCCCAGCATTTT.

CDR3 in DNA: TGTGCCAGCAGCCTTCTGGATCCAGGCGAGCAGTACTTC. Translation gives CASSLLDPGEQYF. The genes are TRBV5-5 and TRBJ2-7, with D unresolved. The CDR3 has 13 residues. The germline V gene encodes CDR1 SGHKS and CDR2 YYEKEE (reference sequence). V was pared by 4 bases and J by 6 bases, with 14 bases between. Variable domain in full (rest from reference TRBV5-5 and TRBJ2-7): DAGVTQSPTHLIKTRGQQVTLRCSPISGHKSVSWYQQVLGQGPQFIFQYYEKEERGRGNFPDRFSARQFPNYSSELNVNALLLGDSALYLCASSLLDPGEQYFGPGTRLTVT.

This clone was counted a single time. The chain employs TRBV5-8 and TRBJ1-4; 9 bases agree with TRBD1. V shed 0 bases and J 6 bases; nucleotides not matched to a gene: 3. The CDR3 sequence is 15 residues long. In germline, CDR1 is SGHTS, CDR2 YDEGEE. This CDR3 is CASSLEGTGHEKLFF. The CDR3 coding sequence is TGTGCCAGCAGCTTGGAAGGGACAGGGCATGAAAAACTGTTTTTT.

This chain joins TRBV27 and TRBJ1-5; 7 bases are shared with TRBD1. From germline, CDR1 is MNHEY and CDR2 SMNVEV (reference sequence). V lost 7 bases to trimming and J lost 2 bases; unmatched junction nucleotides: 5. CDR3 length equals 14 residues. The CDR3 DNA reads TGTGCCAGCACCGACGGACAGGGCAATCAGCCCCAGCATTTT. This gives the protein CASTDGQGNQPQHF.

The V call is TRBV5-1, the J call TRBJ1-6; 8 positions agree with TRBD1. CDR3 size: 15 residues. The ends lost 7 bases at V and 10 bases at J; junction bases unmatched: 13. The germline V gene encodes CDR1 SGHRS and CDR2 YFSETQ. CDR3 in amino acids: CASSPSGGGGSPLHF. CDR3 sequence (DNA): TGCGCCAGCTCCCCCTCAGGGGGCGGCGGCTCACCCCTCCACTTT.

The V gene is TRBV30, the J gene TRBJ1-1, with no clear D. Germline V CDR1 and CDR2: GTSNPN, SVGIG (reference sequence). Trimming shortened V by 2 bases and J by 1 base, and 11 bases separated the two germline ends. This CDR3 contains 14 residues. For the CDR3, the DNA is TGTGCCTGGAGTTACGTAGTTGGGAACACTGAAGCTTTCTTT. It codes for CAWSYVVGNTEAFF. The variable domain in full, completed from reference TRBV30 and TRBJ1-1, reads SQTIHQWPATLVQPVGSPLSLECTVEGTSNPNLYWYRQAAGRGLQLLFYSVGIGQISSEVPQNLSASRPQDRQFILSSKKLLLSDSGFYLCAWSYVVGNTEAFFGQGTRLTVV.

The chain's CDR3 is CASATLPGQGSGNTIYF. For the CDR3, the DNA is TGTGCCAGCGCTACACTCCCGGGACAGGGGTCCGGAAACACCATATATTTT. The rearrangement links TRBV9 to TRBJ1-3; 10 positions agree with TRBD1. Germline loops: CDR1 SGDLS, CDR2 YYNGEE. The CDR3 spans 17 residues. V shed 7 bases and J 4 bases; nucleotides not matched to a gene: 14.

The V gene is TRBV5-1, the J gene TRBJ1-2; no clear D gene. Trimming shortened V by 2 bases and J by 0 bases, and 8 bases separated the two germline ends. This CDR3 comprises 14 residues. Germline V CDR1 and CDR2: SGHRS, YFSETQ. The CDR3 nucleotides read TGCGCCAGCAGCTTCCAGCGACCTAACTATGGCTACACCTTC. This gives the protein CASSFQRPNYGYTF.

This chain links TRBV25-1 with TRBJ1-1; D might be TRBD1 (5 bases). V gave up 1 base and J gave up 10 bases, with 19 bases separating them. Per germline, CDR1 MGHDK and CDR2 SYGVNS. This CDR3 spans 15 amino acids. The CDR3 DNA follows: TGTGCCAGCAGTGAATGGGGCAGGGCCCCTATTGGAGCTTTCTTT. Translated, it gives CASSEWGRAPIGAFF.

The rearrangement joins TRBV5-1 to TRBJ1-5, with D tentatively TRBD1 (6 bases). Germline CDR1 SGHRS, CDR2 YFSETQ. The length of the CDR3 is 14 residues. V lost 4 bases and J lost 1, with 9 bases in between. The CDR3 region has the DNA TGCGCCAGCAGCATGGACAGCAGCAATCAGCCCCAGCATTTT. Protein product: CASSMDSSNQPQHF.

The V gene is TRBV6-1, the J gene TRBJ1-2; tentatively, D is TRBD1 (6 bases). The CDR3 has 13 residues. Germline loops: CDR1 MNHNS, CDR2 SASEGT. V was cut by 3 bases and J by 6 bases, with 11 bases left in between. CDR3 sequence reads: CASSEVRGNGYTF. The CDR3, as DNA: TGTGCCAGCAGTGAGGTCAGGGGTAATGGCTACACCTTC.

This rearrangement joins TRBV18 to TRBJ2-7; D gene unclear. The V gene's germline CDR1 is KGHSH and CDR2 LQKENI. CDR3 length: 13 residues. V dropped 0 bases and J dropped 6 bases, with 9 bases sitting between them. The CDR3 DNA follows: TGTGCCAGCTCACCACCGGGTTCGGGCGAGCAGTACTTC. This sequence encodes CASSPPGSGEQYF.

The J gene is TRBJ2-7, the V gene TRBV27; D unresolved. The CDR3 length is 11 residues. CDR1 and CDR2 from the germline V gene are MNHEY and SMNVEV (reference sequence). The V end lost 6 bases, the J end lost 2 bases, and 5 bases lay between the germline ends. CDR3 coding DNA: TGTGCCAGCAGCCCCACCTACGAGCAGTACTTC. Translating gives CASSPTYEQYF.

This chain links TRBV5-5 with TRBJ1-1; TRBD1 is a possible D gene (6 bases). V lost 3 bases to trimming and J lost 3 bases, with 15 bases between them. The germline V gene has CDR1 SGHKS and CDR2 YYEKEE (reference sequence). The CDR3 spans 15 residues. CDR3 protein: CASSSPGALDTEAFF. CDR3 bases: TGTGCCAGCAGCTCACCAGGGGCATTGGACACTGAAGCTTTCTTT.

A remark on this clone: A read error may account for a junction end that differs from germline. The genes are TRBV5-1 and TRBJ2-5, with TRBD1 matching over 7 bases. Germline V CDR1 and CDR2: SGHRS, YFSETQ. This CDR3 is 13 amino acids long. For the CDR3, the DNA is TGCGCCAGTAGCTCCCAGGGGGAAGAGACCCAGTACTTC. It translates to CASSSQGEETQYF. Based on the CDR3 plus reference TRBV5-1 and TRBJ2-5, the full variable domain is KAGVTQTPRYLIKTRGQQVTLSCSPISGHRSVSWYQQTPGQGLQFLFEYFSETQRNKGNFPGRFSGRQFSNSRSEMNVSTLELGDSALYLCASSSQGEETQYFGPGTRLLVL.

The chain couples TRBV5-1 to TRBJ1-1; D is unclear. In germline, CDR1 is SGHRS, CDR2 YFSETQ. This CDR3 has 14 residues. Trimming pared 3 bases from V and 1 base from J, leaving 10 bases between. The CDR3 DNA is TGCGCCAGCAGCTCCGGACGGGGGAACACTGAAGCTTTCTTT. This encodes CASSSGRGNTEAFF.